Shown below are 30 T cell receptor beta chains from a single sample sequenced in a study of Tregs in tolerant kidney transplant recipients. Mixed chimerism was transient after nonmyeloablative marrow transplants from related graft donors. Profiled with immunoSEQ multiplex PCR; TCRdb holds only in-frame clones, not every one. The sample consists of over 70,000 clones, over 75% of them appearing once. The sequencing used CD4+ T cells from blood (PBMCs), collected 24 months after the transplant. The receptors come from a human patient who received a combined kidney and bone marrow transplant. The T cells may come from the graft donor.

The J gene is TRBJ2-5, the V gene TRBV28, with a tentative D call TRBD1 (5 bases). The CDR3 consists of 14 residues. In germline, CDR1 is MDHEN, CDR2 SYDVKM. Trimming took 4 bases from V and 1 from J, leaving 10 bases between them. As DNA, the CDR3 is TGTGCCAGCAGTTCGACAGCTATCCAAGAGACCCAGTACTTC. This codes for CASSSTAIQETQYF.

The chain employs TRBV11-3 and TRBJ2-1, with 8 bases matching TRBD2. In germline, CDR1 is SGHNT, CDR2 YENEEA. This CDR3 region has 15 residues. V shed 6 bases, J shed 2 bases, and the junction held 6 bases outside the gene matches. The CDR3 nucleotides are TGTGCCAGCAGTACTAGCGGCCAGACCTACAATGAGCAGTTCTTC. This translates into CASSTSGQTYNEQFF.

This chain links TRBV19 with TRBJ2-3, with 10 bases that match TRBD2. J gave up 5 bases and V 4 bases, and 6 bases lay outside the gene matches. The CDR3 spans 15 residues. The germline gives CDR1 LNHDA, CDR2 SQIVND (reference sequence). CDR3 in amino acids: CASSTEGLAQDTQYF. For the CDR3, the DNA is TGTGCCAGTAGTACCGAGGGACTAGCGCAAGATACGCAGTATTTT.

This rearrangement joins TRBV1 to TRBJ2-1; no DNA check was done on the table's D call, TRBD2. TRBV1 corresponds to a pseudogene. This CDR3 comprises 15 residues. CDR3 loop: CTSSAPGTRDNEQFF. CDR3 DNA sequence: TGCACCAGCAGCGCACCCGGGACTAGAGACAATGAGCAGTTCTTC.

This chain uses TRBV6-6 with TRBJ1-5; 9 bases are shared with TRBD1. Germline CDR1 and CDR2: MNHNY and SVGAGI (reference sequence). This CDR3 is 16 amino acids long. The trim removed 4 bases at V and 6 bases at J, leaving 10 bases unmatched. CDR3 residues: CASSSHTTGGGQPQHF. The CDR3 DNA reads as TGTGCCAGCAGTTCACATACGACAGGGGGGGGTCAGCCCCAGCATTTT.

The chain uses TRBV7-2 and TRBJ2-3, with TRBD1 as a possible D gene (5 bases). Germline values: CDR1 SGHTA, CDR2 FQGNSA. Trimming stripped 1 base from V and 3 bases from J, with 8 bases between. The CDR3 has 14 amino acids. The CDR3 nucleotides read TGTGCCAGCAGCTTAGACCGGACAACAGATACGCAGTATTTT. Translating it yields CASSLDRTTDTQYF.

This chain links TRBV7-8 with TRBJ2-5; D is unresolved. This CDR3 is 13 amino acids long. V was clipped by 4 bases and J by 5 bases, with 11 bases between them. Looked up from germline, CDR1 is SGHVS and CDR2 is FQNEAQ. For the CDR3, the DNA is TGTGCCAGCAGCTCTGTGACTGGGGAGACCCAGTACTTC. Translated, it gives CASSSVTGETQYF. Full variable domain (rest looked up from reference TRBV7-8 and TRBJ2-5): GAGVSQSPRYKVAKRGQDVALRCDPISGHVSLFWYQQALGQGPEFLTYFQNEAQLDKSGLPSDRFFAERPEGSVSTLKIQRTQQEDSAVYLCASSSVTGETQYFGPGTRLLVL.

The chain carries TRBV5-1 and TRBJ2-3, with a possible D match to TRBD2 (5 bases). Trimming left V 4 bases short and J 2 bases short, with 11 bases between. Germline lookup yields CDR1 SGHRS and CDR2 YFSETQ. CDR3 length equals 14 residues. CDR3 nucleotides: TGCGCCAGCAGCCTTGGAGGACCCACAGATACGCAGTATTTT. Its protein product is CASSLGGPTDTQYF.

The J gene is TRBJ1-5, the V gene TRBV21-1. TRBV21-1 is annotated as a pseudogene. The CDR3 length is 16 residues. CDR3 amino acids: CANPEPHGESNQPQHF. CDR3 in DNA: TGTGCCAACCCAGAGCCCCATGGGGAGAGCAATCAGCCCCAGCATTTT.

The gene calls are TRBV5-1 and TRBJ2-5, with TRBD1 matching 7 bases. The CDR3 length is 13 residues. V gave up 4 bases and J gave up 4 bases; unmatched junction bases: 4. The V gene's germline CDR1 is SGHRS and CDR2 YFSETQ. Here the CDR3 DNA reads TGCGCCAGCAGCACGACAGGGTTAGAGACCCAGTACTTC. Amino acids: CASSTTGLETQYF. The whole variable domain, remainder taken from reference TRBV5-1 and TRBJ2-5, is KAGVTQTPRYLIKTRGQQVTLSCSPISGHRSVSWYQQTPGQGLQFLFEYFSETQRNKGNFPGRFSGRQFSNSRSEMNVSTLELGDSALYLCASSTTGLETQYFGPGTRLLVL.

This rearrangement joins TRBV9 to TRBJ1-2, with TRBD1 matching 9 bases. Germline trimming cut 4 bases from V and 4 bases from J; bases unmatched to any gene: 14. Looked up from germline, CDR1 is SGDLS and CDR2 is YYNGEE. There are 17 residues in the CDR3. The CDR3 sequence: CASSTRQGDGFVYGYTF. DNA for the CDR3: TGTGCCAGCAGCACCCGACAGGGGGACGGCTTTGTCTATGGCTACACCTTC.

The CDR3 reads CASSSGHTNTEAFF. For the CDR3, the DNA is TGTGCCAGCAGCTCTGGACATACGAACACTGAAGCTTTCTTT. V is TRBV11-3 and J is TRBJ1-1; possibly TRBD1 for D (5 bases). This CDR3 is 14 amino acids long. CDR1 is SGHNT and CDR2 is YENEEA in the germline V gene. V lost 4 bases, J lost 1 base, and 10 bases lay in between.

CDR3 residues: CASSLRELAKNIQYF. Written as DNA, the CDR3 is TGTGCCAGCAGCTTGAGGGAACTAGCCAAAAACATTCAGTACTTC. V and J are TRBV13 and TRBJ2-4; tentative D call: TRBD2 (5 bases). CDR1 and CDR2 from the germline V gene are PRHDT and FYEKMQ (reference sequence). The CDR3 is 15 amino acids. The V gene lost 3 bases and the J gene lost 0 bases, with 9 bases spanning the gap.

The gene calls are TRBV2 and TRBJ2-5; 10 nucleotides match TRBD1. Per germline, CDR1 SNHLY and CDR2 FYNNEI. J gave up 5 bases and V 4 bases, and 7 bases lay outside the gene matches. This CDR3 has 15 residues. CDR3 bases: TGTGCCAGCAGTGGACAGGGGGCCTTTTCGGAGACCCAGTACTTC. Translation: CASSGQGAFSETQYF.

CDR3 in DNA: TGTGCCAGCAGTTTATTAGGGAGGGATCAGCCCCAGCATTTT. Its translation is CASSLLGRDQPQHF. The chain couples TRBV28 to TRBJ1-5, with unresolved D. This CDR3 region has 14 residues. V lost 1 base to trimming and J lost 5 bases, with 9 bases between them. CDR1 MDHEN and CDR2 SYDVKM come from the germline V gene.

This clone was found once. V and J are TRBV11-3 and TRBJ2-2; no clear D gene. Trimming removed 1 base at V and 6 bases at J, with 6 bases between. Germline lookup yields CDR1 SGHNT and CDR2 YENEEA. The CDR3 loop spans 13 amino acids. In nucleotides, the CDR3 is TGTGCCAGCAGCTTAGCTCGTTCCGGGGAGCTGTTTTTT. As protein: CASSLARSGELFF.

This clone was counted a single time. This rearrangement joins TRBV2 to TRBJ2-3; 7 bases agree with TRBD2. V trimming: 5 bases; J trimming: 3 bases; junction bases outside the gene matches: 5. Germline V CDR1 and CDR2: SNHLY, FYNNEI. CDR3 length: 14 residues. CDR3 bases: TGTGCCAGCAGTCGGACTAGTAGTACAGATACGCAGTATTTT. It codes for CASSRTSSTDTQYF. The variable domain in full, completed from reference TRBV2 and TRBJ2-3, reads EPEVTQTPSHQVTQMGQEVILRCVPISNHLYFYWYRQILGQKVEFLVSFYNNEISEKSEIFDDQFSVERPDGSNFTLKIRSTKLEDSAMYFCASSRTSSTDTQYFGPGTRLTVL.

CDR3 residues: CASSTGTSGTTDTQYF. DNA for the CDR3: TGCGCCAGCAGCACAGGGACTAGCGGAACCACAGATACGCAGTATTTT. The chain joins TRBV5-1 to TRBJ2-3; 11 bases are shared with TRBD2. V lost 4 bases, J lost 2 bases, and 6 bases stayed unmatched. Germline CDR1 is SGHRS and CDR2 is YFSETQ. The CDR3 extends over 16 amino acids.

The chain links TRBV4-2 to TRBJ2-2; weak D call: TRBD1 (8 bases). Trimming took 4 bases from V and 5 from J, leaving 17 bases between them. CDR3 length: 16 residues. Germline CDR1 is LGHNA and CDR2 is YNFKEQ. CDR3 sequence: CASSRQTGEGTGELFF. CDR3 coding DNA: TGTGCCAGCAGCCGACAGACAGGGGAGGGGACCGGGGAGCTGTTTTTT.

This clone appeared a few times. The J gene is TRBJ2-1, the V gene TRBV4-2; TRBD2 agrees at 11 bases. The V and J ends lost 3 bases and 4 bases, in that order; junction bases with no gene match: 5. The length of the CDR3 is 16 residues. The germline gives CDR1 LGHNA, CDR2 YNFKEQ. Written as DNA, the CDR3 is TGTGCCAGCAGCCACGCCTCTAGCGGGGGGTACAATGAGCAGTTCTTC. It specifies CASSHASSGGYNEQFF.

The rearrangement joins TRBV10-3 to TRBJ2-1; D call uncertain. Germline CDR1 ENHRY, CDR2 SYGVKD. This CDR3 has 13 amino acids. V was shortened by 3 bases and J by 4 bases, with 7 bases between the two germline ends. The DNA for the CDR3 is TGTGCCATCAGTGACGTCGTGTACAATGAGCAGTTCTTC. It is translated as CAISDVVYNEQFF.

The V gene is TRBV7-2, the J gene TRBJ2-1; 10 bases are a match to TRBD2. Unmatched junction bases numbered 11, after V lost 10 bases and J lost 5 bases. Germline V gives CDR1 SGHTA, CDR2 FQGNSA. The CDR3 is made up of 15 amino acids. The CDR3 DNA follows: TGTGCCACTATTAAGCGGGGGGGCATGGACAATGAGCAGTTCTTC. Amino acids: CATIKRGGMDNEQFF.

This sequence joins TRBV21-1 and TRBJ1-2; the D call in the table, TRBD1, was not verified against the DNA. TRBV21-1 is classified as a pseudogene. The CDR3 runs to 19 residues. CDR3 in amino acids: CASSKTVIQAALLNYGYTF. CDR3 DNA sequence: TGTGCCAGCAGCAAAACAGTGATCCAGGCAGCCTTACTTAACTATGGCTACACCTTC.

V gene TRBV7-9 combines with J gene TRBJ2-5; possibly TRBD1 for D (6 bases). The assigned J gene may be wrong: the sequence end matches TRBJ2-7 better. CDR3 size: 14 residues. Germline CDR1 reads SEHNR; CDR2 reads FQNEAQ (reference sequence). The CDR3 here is CASSTDRFPYEQYF. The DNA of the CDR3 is TGTGCCAGCAGCACAGACAGGTTTCCCTACGAGCAGTACTTC.

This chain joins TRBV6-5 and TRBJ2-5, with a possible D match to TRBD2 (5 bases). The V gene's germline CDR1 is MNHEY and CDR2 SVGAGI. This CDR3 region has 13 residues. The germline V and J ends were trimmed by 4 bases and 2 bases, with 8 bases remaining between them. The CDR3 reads CASSWRHQETQYF. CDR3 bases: TGTGCCAGCAGTTGGAGGCATCAAGAGACCCAGTACTTC.

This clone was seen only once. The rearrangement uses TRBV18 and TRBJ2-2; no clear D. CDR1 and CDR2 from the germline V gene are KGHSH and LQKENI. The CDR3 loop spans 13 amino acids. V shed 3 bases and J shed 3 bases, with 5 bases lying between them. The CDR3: CASSPAYTGELFF. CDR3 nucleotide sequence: TGTGCCAGCTCACCCGCGTACACCGGGGAGCTGTTTTTT.

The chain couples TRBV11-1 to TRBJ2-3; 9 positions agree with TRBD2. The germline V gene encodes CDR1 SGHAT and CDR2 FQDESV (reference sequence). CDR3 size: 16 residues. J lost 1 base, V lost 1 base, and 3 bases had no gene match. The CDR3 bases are TGTGCCAGCAGCTTAGAGGTAGCGGGGGGCACAGATACGCAGTATTTT. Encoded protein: CASSLEVAGGTDTQYF.

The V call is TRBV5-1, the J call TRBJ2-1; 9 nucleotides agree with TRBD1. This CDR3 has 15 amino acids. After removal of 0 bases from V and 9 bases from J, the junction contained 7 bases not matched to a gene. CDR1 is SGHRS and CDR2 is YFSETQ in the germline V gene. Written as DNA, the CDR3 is TGCGCCAGCAGCTTGGTACAGGGGGCGCTTAGTGAGCAGTTCTTC. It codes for CASSLVQGALSEQFF.

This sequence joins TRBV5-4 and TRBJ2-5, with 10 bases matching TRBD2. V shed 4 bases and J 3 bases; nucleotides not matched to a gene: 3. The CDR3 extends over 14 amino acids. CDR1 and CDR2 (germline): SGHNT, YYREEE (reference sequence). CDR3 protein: CASSPGLAKETQYF. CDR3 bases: TGTGCCAGCAGCCCGGGACTAGCGAAAGAGACCCAGTACTTC.

CDR3 in amino acids: CASSPTPTGREQYF. The CDR3 nucleotides read TGTGCCAGCTCACCAACCCCGACAGGGCGCGAGCAGTACTTC. This chain connects TRBV18 to TRBJ2-7; 7 bases are shared with TRBD1. Germline trimming cut 2 bases from V and 6 bases from J; bases unmatched to any gene: 7. Germline loops: CDR1 KGHSH, CDR2 LQKENI. The CDR3 totals 14 residues.